This is a list of T cell receptor beta chains from one sample in a study of blood T cell repertoires in COVID-19. TCRdb's table, derived via immunoSEQ multiplex PCR, lists solely in-frame clones and lacks some. The sample shows about 170,000 clones, 80% to 85% of them seen only once. Sequencing used peripheral blood. The origin of the receptors is a man aged 65 to 79 with active or convalescent COVID-19. CDR3s include the opening cysteine and the closing phenylalanine or tryptophan. A D gene is named only where the DNA matches it firmly. Size values are once, few and many counts, or a class for expanded clones, and some rows have none.

CDR3nt	CDR3aa	d_gene	v_gene	abundance	j_gene
TGCGCCAGCAGCCAAGATCTCGGCAGGGCGAACACTGAAGCTTTCTTT	CASSQDLGRANTEAFF	-	TRBV4-3	-	TRBJ1-1
TGTGCCAGCAGCGGATGGACTGCTGGCGAGCAGTACTTC	CASSGWTAGEQYF	-	TRBV9	-	TRBJ2-7
TGTGCCAGCAGCGTAGGGTCGACAAACCCGAACACTGAAGCTTTCTTT	CASSVGSTNPNTEAFF	-	TRBV9	-	TRBJ1-1
TGTGCCTGGAGTGTACTCAGGGGGCCCAATGAGCAGTTCTTC	CAWSVLRGPNEQFF	TRBD1	TRBV30	-	TRBJ2-1
TGTGCCAGCAGTTACGCGGACAGGGGCTACACCTTC	CASSYADRGYTF	TRBD1	TRBV6-2/TRBV6-3	-	TRBJ1-2
TGTGCCAGCAGCTCGTACACTAGCGGGAGCCCCTACGAGCAGTACTTC	CASSSYTSGSPYEQYF	TRBD2	TRBV7-2	-	TRBJ2-7
TGTGCCACCAGCCAGTCCTATAATTCACCCCTCCACTTT	CATSQSYNSPLHF	-	TRBV15	-	TRBJ1-6
TGTGCCAGCAGTTACTCAAAGCGGGGTAGCACAGATACGCAGTATTTT	CASSYSKRGSTDTQYF	TRBD2	TRBV6-2/TRBV6-3	-	TRBJ2-3
TGTGCCAGCAGTTTTCAGGGCCGGACCGAAGCTTTCTTT	CASSFQGRTEAFF	-	TRBV12-3/TRBV12-4	many	TRBJ1-1
TGTGCCAGCAGCTCCCCCGGAGTTAAGTCCTACGAGCAGTACTTC	CASSSPGVKSYEQYF	-	TRBV6-6	-	TRBJ2-7
TGTGCCAGCAAACAGGGGGACCGGTACAATGAGCAGTTCTTC	CASKQGDRYNEQFF	TRBD1	TRBV19	-	TRBJ2-1
TGCGCCAGCAGCCATTCGGGCGGACAGAGGAGGAATGAGCAGTTCTTC	CASSHSGGQRRNEQFF	-	TRBV4-1	-	TRBJ2-1
TGCGCCAGCAGCTTCACAGGGATCAGCTATGGCTACACCTTC	CASSFTGISYGYTF	-	TRBV5-1	-	TRBJ1-2
TGTGCCAGCAGCGTTTATGGGGACAGCTGGGACGAGCAGTACTTC	CASSVYGDSWDEQYF	TRBD1	TRBV7-9	-	TRBJ2-7
TGTGCCAGCAGCTCCCCCCTCTACGAGCAGTACTTC	CASSSPLYEQYF	-	TRBV7-2	-	TRBJ2-7
TGCGCCAGCAGCTTGGGGGACAGAACAAACACTGAAGCTTTCTTT	CASSLGDRTNTEAFF	TRBD1	TRBV5-1	-	TRBJ1-1
TGTGCCACCCTCACCTCGGCCGGGGACGAGCAGTACTTC	CATLTSAGDEQYF	-	TRBV6-6	-	TRBJ2-7
TGTGCCAGCAGCAACAGGGGAGAGATCTCTGGAAACACCATATATTTT	CASSNRGEISGNTIYF	TRBD1	TRBV9	-	TRBJ1-3
TGCGCCAGCAGTCCAATGGACAGGGGGGATTACTACGAGCAGTACTTC	CASSPMDRGDYYEQYF	TRBD1	TRBV23-1	-	TRBJ2-7
TGTGCCAGCAGCCGACAGGGGAACAATAATCCAGAAAAACTGTTTTTT	CASSRQGNNNPEKLFF	TRBD1	TRBV27	-	TRBJ1-4
TGTGCCAGCAGCTTAGGTTCGGGGAGGACGACTGAAGCTTTCTTT	CASSLGSGRTTEAFF	-	TRBV11-2	-	TRBJ1-1
TGTGCCAGCAGTGAAGCGCTTCGAGGAGAGCTCCTAGCCAAAAACATTCAGTACTTC	CASSEALRGELLAKNIQYF	-	TRBV6-1	-	TRBJ2-4
TGTGCCAGCAGTTTATCGCTAGCGAGAAGCTCCTACGAGCAGTACTTC	CASSLSLARSSYEQYF	-	TRBV27	many	TRBJ2-7
TGTGCCAGCAGCCCGGGACAGGGATCCTATGGCTACACCTTC	CASSPGQGSYGYTF	TRBD1	TRBV6-5	-	TRBJ1-2
TGTGCCAGCAGCCTTACAGGGATTGATACGCAGTATTTT	CASSLTGIDTQYF	-	TRBV3-1/TRBV3-2	-	TRBJ2-3
TGTGCCAGCAGGCCAGGACAGTACTACGAGCAGTACTTC	CASRPGQYYEQYF	-	TRBV2	-	TRBJ2-7
TGTGCCAGCAGTTACTCCCCCCCGACAGGGCTTAGCTCTGGGGCCAACGTCCTGACTTTC	CASSYSPPTGLSSGANVLTF	TRBD1	TRBV6-2/TRBV6-3	-	TRBJ2-6
TGTGCCAGCTCTCGGACAGGAGGGAACACTGAAGCTTTCTTT	CASSRTGGNTEAFF	TRBD1	TRBV18	-	TRBJ1-1